This T cell receptor beta chain was identified during a study of regulatory T cells in long-lasting Graves disease. Findings of the study overall: Blood alone, not thyroid tissue, was studied.

Time point noted: newly diagnosed GD, antithyroid drugs for less than 3 months. The authors made the TCR library using RNA they extracted from PBMCs. With regard to this clonotype: Antigen unknown.

Researchers made TCR beta libraries by using iRepertoire HTBI primers and running Arm-PCR on CDR3 regions. As processed by the authors: Identified across the samples were approximately 60 TRBV segments and around 14 TRBJ segments. In TCRdb, the multiplex PCR reads were re-called with MiXCR into one record per CDR3 protein. The V and J calls and clone size are TCRdb's, not the authors'. The table includes 300,000 to 400,000 distinct CDR3 sequences, over 15% detected once. These same records also appear under a second study, on T cells in Graves' hyperthyroidism and ophthalmopathy. From that second work: First-round RT-PCR targeting the TCR CDR3 was performed with the HTBI primer set. Blood also carried most thyroid clonotypes expanded above 0.001.

The receptor was derived from a middle-aged man with Graves disease. Material: peripheral blood mononuclear cells (PBMCs), obtained at new diagnosis, from a patient treated with antithyroid drugs.

CDR3 loop: CASRKRNTIYF. CDR3 sequence (DNA): TGTGCCAGCAGAAAGAGAAACACCATATATTTT. The rearrangement uses TRBV25-1 and TRBJ1-3; D call uncertain. CDR1 is MGHDK, CDR2 SYGVNS, per germline. The CDR3 extends over 11 amino acids. V was shortened by 6 bases and J by 5 bases, with 5 bases between the two germline ends.